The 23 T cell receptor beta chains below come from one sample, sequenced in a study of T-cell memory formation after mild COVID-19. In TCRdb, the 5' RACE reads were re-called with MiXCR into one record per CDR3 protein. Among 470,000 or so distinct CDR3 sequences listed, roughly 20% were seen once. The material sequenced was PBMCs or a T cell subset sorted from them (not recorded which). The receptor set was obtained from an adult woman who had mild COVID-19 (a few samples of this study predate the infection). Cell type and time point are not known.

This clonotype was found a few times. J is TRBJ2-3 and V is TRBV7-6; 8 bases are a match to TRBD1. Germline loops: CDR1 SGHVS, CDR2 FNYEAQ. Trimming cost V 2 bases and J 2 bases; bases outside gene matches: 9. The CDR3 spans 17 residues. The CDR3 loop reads CASSLFPGGQTTDTQYF. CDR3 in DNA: TGTGCCAGCAGCTTATTTCCAGGGGGCCAAACCACAGATACGCAGTATTTT.

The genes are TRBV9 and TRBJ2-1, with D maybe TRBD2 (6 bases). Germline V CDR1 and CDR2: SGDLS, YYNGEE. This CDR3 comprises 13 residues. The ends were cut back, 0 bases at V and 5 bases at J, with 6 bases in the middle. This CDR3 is CASSVGGDNEQFF. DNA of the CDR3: TGTGCCAGCAGCGTAGGGGGGGACAATGAGCAGTTCTTC.

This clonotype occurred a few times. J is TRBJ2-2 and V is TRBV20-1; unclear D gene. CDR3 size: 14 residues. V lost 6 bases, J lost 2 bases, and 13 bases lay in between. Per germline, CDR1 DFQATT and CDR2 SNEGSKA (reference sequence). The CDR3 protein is CSAADKRNTGELFF. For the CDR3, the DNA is TGCAGTGCCGCCGACAAGCGTAACACCGGGGAGCTGTTTTTT.

CDR3 in DNA: TGCAGTGCTATAGATGCTGGGATTTCGGACATTCAGTACTTC. Its translation is CSAIDAGISDIQYF. V gene TRBV20-1 combines with J gene TRBJ2-4; D call uncertain. The ends were cut back, 4 bases at V and 8 bases at J, with 18 bases in the middle. This CDR3 region has 14 residues. Germline values: CDR1 DFQATT, CDR2 SNEGSKA (reference sequence).

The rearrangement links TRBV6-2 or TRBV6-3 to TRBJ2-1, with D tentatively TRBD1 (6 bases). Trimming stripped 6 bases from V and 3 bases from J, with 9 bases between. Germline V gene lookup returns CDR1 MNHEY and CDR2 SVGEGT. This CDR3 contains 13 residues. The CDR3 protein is CASRARGYNEQFF. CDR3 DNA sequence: TGTGCCAGCAGGGCCAGGGGCTACAATGAGCAGTTCTTC.

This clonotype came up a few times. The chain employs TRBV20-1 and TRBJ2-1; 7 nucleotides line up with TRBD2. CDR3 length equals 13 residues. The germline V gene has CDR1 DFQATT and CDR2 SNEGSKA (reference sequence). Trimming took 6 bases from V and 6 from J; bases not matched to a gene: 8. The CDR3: CSAALGRSNEQFF. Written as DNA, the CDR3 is TGCAGTGCCGCCCTCGGGAGGTCCAATGAGCAGTTCTTC.

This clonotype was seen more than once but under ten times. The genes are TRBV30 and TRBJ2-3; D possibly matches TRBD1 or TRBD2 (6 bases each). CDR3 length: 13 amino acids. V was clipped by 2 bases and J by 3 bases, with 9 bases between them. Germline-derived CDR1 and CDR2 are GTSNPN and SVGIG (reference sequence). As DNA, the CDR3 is TGTGCCTGGAGTTTAGGGGGGACAGATACGCAGTATTTT. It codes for CAWSLGGTDTQYF.

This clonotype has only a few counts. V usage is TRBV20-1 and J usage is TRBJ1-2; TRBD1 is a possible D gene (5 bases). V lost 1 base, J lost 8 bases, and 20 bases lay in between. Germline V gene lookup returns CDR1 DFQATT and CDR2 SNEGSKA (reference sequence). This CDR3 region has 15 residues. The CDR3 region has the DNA TGCAGTGCTAGAGTCTCAGGGCCCGATAGTCGGGGCTACACCTTC. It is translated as CSARVSGPDSRGYTF.

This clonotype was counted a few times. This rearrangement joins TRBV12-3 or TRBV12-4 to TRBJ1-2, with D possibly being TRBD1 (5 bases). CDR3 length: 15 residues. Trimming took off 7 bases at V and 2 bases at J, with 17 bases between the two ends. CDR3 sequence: CASTRSVTANYGYTF. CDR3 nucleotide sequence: TGTGCCAGCACCCGTTCAGTGACAGCGAACTATGGCTACACCTTC.

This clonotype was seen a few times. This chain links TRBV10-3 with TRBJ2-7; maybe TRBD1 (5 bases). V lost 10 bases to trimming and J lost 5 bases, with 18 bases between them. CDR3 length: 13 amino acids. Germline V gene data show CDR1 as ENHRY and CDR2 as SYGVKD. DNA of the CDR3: TGTGCCACATCGGCTGACAGTCGTAACGAGCAGTACTTC. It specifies CATSADSRNEQYF.

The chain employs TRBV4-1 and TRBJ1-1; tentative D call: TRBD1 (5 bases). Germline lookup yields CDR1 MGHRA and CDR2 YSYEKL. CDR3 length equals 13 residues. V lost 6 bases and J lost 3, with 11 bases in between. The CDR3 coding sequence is TGCGCCAGCAGTCGGGACGCCTACACTGAAGCTTTCTTT. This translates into CASSRDAYTEAFF.

The CDR3 region is CSASGAGGNAGTDTQYF. The CDR3 DNA reads TGCAGTGCTAGCGGGGCGGGGGGCAATGCAGGGACAGATACGCAGTATTTT. The rearrangement uses TRBV20-1 and TRBJ2-3, with 8 bases aligning to TRBD2. CDR1 and CDR2 (germline): DFQATT, SNEGSKA (reference sequence). The CDR3 extends over 17 amino acids. V shed 3 bases and J 3 bases; nucleotides not matched to a gene: 14.

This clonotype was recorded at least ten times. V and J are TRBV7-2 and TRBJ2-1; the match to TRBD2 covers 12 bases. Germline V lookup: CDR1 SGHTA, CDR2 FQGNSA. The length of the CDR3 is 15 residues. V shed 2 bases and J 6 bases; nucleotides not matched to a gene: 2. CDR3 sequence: CASSLSLAGGNEQFF. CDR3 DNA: TGTGCCAGCAGCTTATCACTAGCGGGAGGCAATGAGCAGTTCTTC.

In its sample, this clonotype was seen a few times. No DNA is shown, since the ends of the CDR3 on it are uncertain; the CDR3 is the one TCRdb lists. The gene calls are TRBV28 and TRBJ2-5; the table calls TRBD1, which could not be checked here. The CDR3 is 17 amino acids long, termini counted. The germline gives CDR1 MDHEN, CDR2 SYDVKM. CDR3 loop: CASSSSLSREVQETQYF.

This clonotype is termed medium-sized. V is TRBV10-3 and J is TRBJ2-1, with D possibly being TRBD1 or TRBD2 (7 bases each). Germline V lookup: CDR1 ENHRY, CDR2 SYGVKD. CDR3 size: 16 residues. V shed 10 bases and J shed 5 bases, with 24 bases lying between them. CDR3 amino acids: CATRGGASGPHNEQFF. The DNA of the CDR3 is TGTGCCACCAGGGGGGGGGCGAGCGGGCCCCACAATGAGCAGTTCTTC.

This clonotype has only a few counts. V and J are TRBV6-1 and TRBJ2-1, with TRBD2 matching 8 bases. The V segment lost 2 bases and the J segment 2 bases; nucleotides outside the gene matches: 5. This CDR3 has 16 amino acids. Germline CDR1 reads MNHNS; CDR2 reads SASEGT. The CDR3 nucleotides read TGTGCCAGCAGTGAAAGGGGACTAGGTCCCTACAATGAGCAGTTCTTC. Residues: CASSERGLGPYNEQFF.

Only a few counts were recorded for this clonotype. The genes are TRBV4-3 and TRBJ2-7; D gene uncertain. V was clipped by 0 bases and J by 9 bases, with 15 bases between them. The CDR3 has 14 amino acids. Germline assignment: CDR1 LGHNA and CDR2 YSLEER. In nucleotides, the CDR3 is TGCGCCAGCAGCCAAGATCTGGGCTCCAAAGGGCAGTACTTC. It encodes CASSQDLGSKGQYF.

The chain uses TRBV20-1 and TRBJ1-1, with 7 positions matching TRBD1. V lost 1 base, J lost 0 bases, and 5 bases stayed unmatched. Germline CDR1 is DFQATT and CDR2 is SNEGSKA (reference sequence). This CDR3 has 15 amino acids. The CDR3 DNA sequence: TGCAGTGCTAGAGGCTCACAGGGGATGAACACTGAAGCTTTCTTT. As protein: CSARGSQGMNTEAFF.

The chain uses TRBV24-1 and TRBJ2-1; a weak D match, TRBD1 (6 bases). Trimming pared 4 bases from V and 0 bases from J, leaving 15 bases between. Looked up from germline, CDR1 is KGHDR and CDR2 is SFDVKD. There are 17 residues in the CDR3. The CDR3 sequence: CATSESPRGGSYNEQFF. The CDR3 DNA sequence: TGTGCCACCAGTGAATCCCCCAGGGGCGGCTCCTACAATGAGCAGTTCTTC.

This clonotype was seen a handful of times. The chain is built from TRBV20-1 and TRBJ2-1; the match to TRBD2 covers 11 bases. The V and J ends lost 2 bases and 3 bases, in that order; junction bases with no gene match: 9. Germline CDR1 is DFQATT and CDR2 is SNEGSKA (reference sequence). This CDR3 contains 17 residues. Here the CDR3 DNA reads TGCAGTGCTAGATACCGGACTAGCGGGCGTCTCTACAATGAGCAGTTCTTC. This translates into CSARYRTSGRLYNEQFF.

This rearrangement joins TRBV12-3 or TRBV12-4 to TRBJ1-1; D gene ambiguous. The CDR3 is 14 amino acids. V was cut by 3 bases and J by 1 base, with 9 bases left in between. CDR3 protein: CASSFGVANTEAFF. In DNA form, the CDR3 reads TGTGCCAGCAGTTTTGGGGTGGCGAACACTGAAGCTTTCTTT.

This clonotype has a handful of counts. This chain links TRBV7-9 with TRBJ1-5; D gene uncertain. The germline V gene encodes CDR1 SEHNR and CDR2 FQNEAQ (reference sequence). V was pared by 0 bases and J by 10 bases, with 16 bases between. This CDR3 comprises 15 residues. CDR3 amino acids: CASSLASSSLAPQHF. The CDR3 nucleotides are TGTGCCAGCAGCTTAGCGAGTTCCAGCCTTGCACCCCAGCATTTT.

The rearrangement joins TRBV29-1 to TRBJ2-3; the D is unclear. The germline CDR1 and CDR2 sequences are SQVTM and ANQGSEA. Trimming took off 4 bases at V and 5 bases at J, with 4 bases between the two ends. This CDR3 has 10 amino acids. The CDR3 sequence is CSVVRDTQYF. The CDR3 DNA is TGCAGCGTTGTTCGAGATACGCAGTATTTT.